The 25 T cell receptor beta chains below were found in one sample sequenced in a study of T cell responses to AZD1222 COVID-19 vaccine. The method was immunoSEQ multiplex PCR; TCRdb's version includes in-frame clones alone and lacks a portion of them. The sample lists fewer than 150,000 clones, approximately 90% occurring once. The sample in question was peripheral blood, obtained 28 days after the second AZD1222 dose. The receptors here all came from an adult who received the AZD1222 COVID-19 vaccine.

This clone has only one observation. The chain uses TRBV4-1 and TRBJ2-4; tentative D call: TRBD1 (6 bases). The CDR3 runs to 14 residues. Trimming left V 1 base short and J 6 bases short, with 10 bases between. Germline assignment: CDR1 MGHRA and CDR2 YSYEKL. CDR3 region: CASSQGQGINIQYF. In DNA, the CDR3 is TGCGCCAGCAGCCAAGGGCAGGGGATAAACATTCAGTACTTC.

V is TRBV18 and J is TRBJ1-1; possible D gene TRBD1, 5 bases. The germline V gene encodes CDR1 KGHSH and CDR2 LQKENI. Trimming took off 3 bases at V and 5 bases at J, with 13 bases between the two ends. CDR3 length: 14 residues. For the CDR3, the DNA is TGTGCCAGCTCACCGGGCGTCGGGGCTACTGAAGCTTTCTTT. Its protein product is CASSPGVGATEAFF.

J is TRBJ2-7 and V is TRBV25-1; weak D call: TRBD1 (5 bases). This CDR3 is 13 amino acids long. Germline assignment: CDR1 MGHDK and CDR2 SYGVNS. V was cut by 5 bases and J by 5 bases, with 13 bases left in between. CDR3 sequence (DNA): TGTGCCAGCAGTCCCCGACAGAGCCACGAGCAGTACTTC. This translates into CASSPRQSHEQYF.

This chain joins TRBV4-3 and TRBJ2-2; D gene unclear. V was clipped by 1 base and J by 7 bases, with 10 bases between them. This CDR3 comprises 14 residues. Germline V lookup: CDR1 LGHNA, CDR2 YSLEER. The CDR3 coding sequence is TGCGCCAGCAGCCAAGTGTCCGCAAACGGGGAGCTGTTTTTT. Translation: CASSQVSANGELFF.

V and J are TRBV5-1 and TRBJ1-5; 7 nucleotides match TRBD1. The junction had 7 bases not matched to a gene; V was cut back by 0 bases and J by 1 base. Germline V gene sequence: CDR1 SGHRS, CDR2 YFSETQ. The CDR3 runs to 17 residues. This chain's CDR3 is CASSLGSGGMSNQPQHF. CDR3 in DNA: TGCGCCAGCAGCTTGGGTTCAGGGGGTATGAGCAATCAGCCCCAGCATTTT.

The chain recombines TRBV3-1 (or the pseudogene TRBV3-2) with TRBJ2-7; D unclear. Trimming took 4 bases from V and 6 from J, leaving 13 bases between them. Germline V gene sequence: CDR1 LGHDT, CDR2 YNNKEL (reference sequence). This CDR3 contains 13 residues. The CDR3 DNA reads as TGTGCCAGCAGCCCCACCGGCGAGGTCGAGCAGTACTTC. It codes for CASSPTGEVEQYF.

The chain links TRBV18 to TRBJ2-7; no definite D call. Trimming took off 2 bases at V and 0 bases at J, with 5 bases between the two ends. Germline CDR1 KGHSH, CDR2 LQKENI. This CDR3 comprises 13 residues. CDR3 nucleotide sequence: TGTGCCAGCTCACCATCCCGCTCCTACGAGCAGTACTTC. Protein product: CASSPSRSYEQYF.

The genes are TRBV24-1 and TRBJ2-5; perhaps TRBD1 as D (6 bases). Looked up from germline, CDR1 is KGHDR and CDR2 is SFDVKD. The CDR3 has 14 amino acids. Trimming shortened V by 4 bases and J by 3 bases, and 11 bases separated the two germline ends. This CDR3 reads CATSDHGQKETQYF. Written as DNA, the CDR3 is TGTGCCACCAGTGACCACGGACAGAAAGAGACCCAGTACTTC.

The rearrangement links TRBV18 to TRBJ2-7; D tentatively fits TRBD1 or TRBD2 (5 bases each). Germline V gene lookup returns CDR1 KGHSH and CDR2 LQKENI. This CDR3 contains 14 residues. The V end was cut by 2 bases, the J end by 4 bases, with 12 bases between. CDR3 residues: CASSPTGTAYEQYF. As DNA, the CDR3 is TGTGCCAGCTCACCAACCGGGACCGCATACGAGCAGTACTTC.

V is TRBV18 and J is TRBJ1-4, with 10 bases identical to TRBD1. There are 17 residues in the CDR3. Germline-derived CDR1 and CDR2 are KGHSH and LQKENI. The junction had 6 bases not matched to a gene; V was cut back by 3 bases and J by 2 bases. The CDR3 spells CASSPTGTGATNEKLFF. Written as DNA, the CDR3 is TGTGCCAGCTCACCCACCGGGACAGGGGCGACTAATGAAAAACTGTTTTTT.

This clone has more than one count but fewer than ten. DNA for the CDR3: TGTGCCAGCAGCCGTGGGATAGCACAAGAGACCCAGTACTTC. Its translation is CASSRGIAQETQYF. This chain links TRBV3-1 (or the pseudogene TRBV3-2) with TRBJ2-5; D not resolved. This CDR3 is 14 amino acids long. The V gene lost 4 bases and the J gene lost 2 bases, with 11 bases spanning the gap. The germline V gene has CDR1 LGHDT and CDR2 YNNKEL (reference sequence).

Comments on this clone: A read error may account for a junction end that differs from germline. The chain couples TRBV28 to TRBJ1-5; perhaps TRBD1 as D (5 bases). The V gene's germline CDR1 is MDHEN and CDR2 SYDVKM. CDR3 length equals 14 residues. DNA for the CDR3: TGTGCCACCAGTAGGTCAGGGAACAATCAGCCCCAGCATTTT. Its protein product is CATSRSGNNQPQHF.

This clone was found a few times. The chain is built from TRBV7-2 and TRBJ2-2; 12 nucleotides match TRBD2. CDR3 length equals 15 residues. After removal of 5 bases from V and 4 bases from J, the junction contained 2 bases not matched to a gene. Looked up from germline, CDR1 is SGHTA and CDR2 is FQGNSA. CDR3 sequence reads: CASSPTSGSTGELFF. The CDR3 DNA sequence: TGTGCCAGCAGCCCGACTAGCGGGAGCACCGGGGAGCTGTTTTTT.

V and J are TRBV5-5 and TRBJ1-4; TRBD1 might be the D (6 bases). Germline loops: CDR1 SGHKS, CDR2 YYEKEE (reference sequence). V was clipped by 5 bases and J by 4 bases, with 21 bases between them. The CDR3 runs to 17 residues. CDR3 coding DNA: TGTGCCAGCAGTCGAGGGGGGGAATCCTTCCATAATGAAAAACTGTTTTTT. This gives the protein CASSRGGESFHNEKLFF. Looking up the rest from reference TRBV5-5 and TRBJ1-4 gives the full variable domain: DAGVTQSPTHLIKTRGQQVTLRCSPISGHKSVSWYQQVLGQGPQFIFQYYEKEERGRGNFPDRFSARQFPNYSSELNVNALLLGDSALYLCASSRGGESFHNEKLFFGSGTQLSVL.

This chain joins TRBV10-3 and TRBJ2-2, with 10 bases lining up with TRBD2. This CDR3 is built from 16 residues. V gave up 6 bases and J gave up 3 bases; unmatched junction bases: 7. CDR1 and CDR2 (germline): ENHRY, SYGVKD. In DNA form, the CDR3 reads TGTGCCATCAGCGGTAGCGGGGGGCTATACACCGGGGAGCTGTTTTTT. Translating it yields CAISGSGGLYTGELFF.

This chain joins TRBV20-1 and TRBJ1-6; D not resolved. The CDR3 spans 14 residues. The germline V and J ends were trimmed by 3 bases and 14 bases, with 20 bases remaining between them. Germline-derived CDR1 and CDR2 are DFQATT and SNEGSKA (reference sequence). The CDR3, as DNA: TGCAGTGCTAGTTTCTCCGAACCGCCAAACTCCCTCCACTTT. This codes for CSASFSEPPNSLHF.

This sequence joins TRBV15 and TRBJ1-2; TRBD1 is a possible D gene (5 bases). The CDR3 contains 14 residues. Germline loops: CDR1 LNHNV, CDR2 YYDKDF (reference sequence). Trimming cost V 1 base and J 4 bases, with 10 bases left between them. CDR3 sequence: CATSRGGTAYGYTF. CDR3 in DNA: TGTGCCACCAGCAGAGGCGGGACGGCCTATGGCTACACCTTC.

The rearrangement uses TRBV3-1 (or the pseudogene TRBV3-2) and TRBJ1-1; possibly TRBD1 for D (6 bases). There are 15 residues in the CDR3. Trimming shortened V by 4 bases and J by 6 bases, and 18 bases separated the two germline ends. Per the germline V gene, CDR1 is LGHDT and CDR2 is YNNKEL (reference sequence). For the CDR3, the DNA is TGTGCCAGCAGCCTGCACGGGACAAGGGCTCCTGAAGCTTTCTTT. Residues: CASSLHGTRAPEAFF.

The chain recombines TRBV6-5 with TRBJ1-2; a weak D match, TRBD1 (6 bases). CDR3 length: 15 residues. Germline V CDR1 and CDR2: MNHEY, SVGAGI. Trimming shortened V by 0 bases and J by 8 bases, and 16 bases separated the two germline ends. CDR3 protein: CASSYSTGSQRGYTF. The CDR3 DNA reads TGTGCCAGCAGTTACTCCACAGGGTCCCAGCGGGGCTACACCTTC.

The chain couples TRBV28 to TRBJ2-4, with D maybe TRBD1 (5 bases). This CDR3 is 16 amino acids long. The V end was cut by 8 bases, the J end by 0 bases, with 17 bases between. From germline, CDR1 is MDHEN and CDR2 SYDVKM. The CDR3 DNA follows: TGTGCCAGCTCCTCAACAGGAGCCGGAGCCAAAAACATTCAGTACTTC. It is translated as CASSSTGAGAKNIQYF.

As DNA, the CDR3 is TGTGCCAGCAGTGAATCGGACTATAGCAATCAGCCCCAGCATTTT. Translating it yields CASSESDYSNQPQHF. The chain carries TRBV2 and TRBJ1-5; no clear D gene. The CDR3 sequence is 15 residues long. Deletions cut 2 bases from V and 0 bases from J, with 8 bases between. CDR1 is SNHLY, CDR2 FYNNEI, per germline.

The chain is built from TRBV30 and TRBJ1-4, with 7 bases lining up with TRBD1. This CDR3 spans 15 amino acids. Germline V gene lookup returns CDR1 GTSNPN and CDR2 SVGIG (reference sequence). V shed 8 bases and J 6 bases; nucleotides not matched to a gene: 15. The CDR3 sequence: CAREDRASSHEKLFF. The CDR3 DNA reads as TGTGCCCGGGAAGACAGGGCCTCGAGTCATGAAAAACTGTTTTTT.

V usage is TRBV2 and J usage is TRBJ1-2; TRBD1 aligns across 7 bases. This CDR3 contains 15 residues. V lost 7 bases and J lost 7; bases outside the gene matches: 15. CDR1 is SNHLY and CDR2 is FYNNEI in the germline V gene. The chain's CDR3 is CASTESFTGVGGYTF. The CDR3 DNA is TGTGCCAGCACAGAAAGTTTTACAGGGGTGGGTGGCTACACCTTC.

V is TRBV6-5 and J is TRBJ2-1; TRBD2 matches at 14 bases. CDR1 and CDR2 (germline): MNHEY, SVGAGI. The CDR3 covers 15 residues. The trim removed 7 bases at V and 9 bases at J, leaving 8 bases unmatched. CDR3 amino acids: CASTTSGGAFGEQFF. CDR3 nucleotide sequence: TGTGCCAGCACGACTAGCGGGGGGGCCTTCGGTGAGCAGTTCTTC.

The J gene is TRBJ1-5, the V gene TRBV7-8, with 9 bases matching TRBD1. V trimming: 5 bases; J trimming: 0 bases; junction bases outside the gene matches: 8. This CDR3 has 17 amino acids. Germline V gene sequence: CDR1 SGHVS, CDR2 FQNEAQ. The CDR3 nucleotides read TGTGCCAGCAGCCGAGGACAGGGGACAAATAGCAATCAGCCCCAGCATTTT. Translation: CASSRGQGTNSNQPQHF.